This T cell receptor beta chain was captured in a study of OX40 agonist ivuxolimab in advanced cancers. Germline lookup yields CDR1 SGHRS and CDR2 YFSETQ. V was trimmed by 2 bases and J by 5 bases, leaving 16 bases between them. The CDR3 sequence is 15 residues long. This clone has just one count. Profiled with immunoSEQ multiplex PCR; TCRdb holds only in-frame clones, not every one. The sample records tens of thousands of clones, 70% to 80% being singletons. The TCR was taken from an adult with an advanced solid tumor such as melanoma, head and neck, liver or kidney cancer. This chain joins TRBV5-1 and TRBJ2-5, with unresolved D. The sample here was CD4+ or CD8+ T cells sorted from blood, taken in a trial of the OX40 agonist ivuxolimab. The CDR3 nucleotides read TGCGCCAGCAGCTTCCATTGGGTGGTGGGGGAGACCCAGTACTTC. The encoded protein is CASSFHWVVGETQYF. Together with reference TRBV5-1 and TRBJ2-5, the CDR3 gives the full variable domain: KAGVTQTPRYLIKTRGQQVTLSCSPISGHRSVSWYQQTPGQGLQFLFEYFSETQRNKGNFPGRFSGRQFSNSRSEMNVSTLELGDSALYLCASSFHWVVGETQYFGPGTRLLVL.